Given below is one TCR beta chain in context. The antigen is undetermined. This sample is part of a study of T cells in localized non-small cell lung cancer. Findings of the study overall: Multi-region tumor sequencing was not done, so intratumor heterogeneity could not be excluded. The study found T cell clonality highest in uninvolved adjacent lung, above tumor. There was an association of higher blood T cell density with longer overall survival. Across samples, adjacent lung featured a median around 56 of the top 100 tumor clones.

The protocol was immunoSEQ multiplex PCR, while the TCRdb copy is restricted to in-frame clones and leaves out a portion. The table lists 25,000 to 35,000 clones, nearly 90% of them singletons. The CDR3 spans 14 residues. V was shortened by 6 bases and J by 6 bases, with 18 bases between the two germline ends. CDR1 is SEHNR, CDR2 FQNEAQ, per germline (reference sequence). Source: peripheral blood, taken before any cancer treatment. The chain employs TRBV7-9 and TRBJ2-7; D could derive from TRBD1 or TRBD2 (7 bases each). The receptor comes from a woman between 40 and 69 years old with stage I lung adenocarcinoma. The CDR3 loop reads CASSLMQGEGEQYF. In DNA form, the CDR3 reads TGTGCCAGCAGTCTAATGCAGGGGGAGGGCGAGCAGTACTTC.